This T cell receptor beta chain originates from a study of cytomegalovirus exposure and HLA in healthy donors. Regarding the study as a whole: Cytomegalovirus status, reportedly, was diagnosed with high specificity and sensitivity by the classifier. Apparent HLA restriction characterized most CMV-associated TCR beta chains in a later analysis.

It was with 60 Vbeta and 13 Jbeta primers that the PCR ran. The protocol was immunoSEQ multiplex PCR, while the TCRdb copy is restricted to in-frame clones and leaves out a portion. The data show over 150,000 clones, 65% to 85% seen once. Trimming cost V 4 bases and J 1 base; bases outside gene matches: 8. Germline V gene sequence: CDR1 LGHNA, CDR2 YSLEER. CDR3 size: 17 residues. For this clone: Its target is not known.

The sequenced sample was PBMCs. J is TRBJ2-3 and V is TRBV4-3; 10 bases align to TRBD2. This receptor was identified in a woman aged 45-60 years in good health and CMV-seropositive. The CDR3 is CASSPLPSGRGTDTQYF. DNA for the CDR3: TGCGCCAGCAGCCCCCTCCCTAGCGGGAGAGGCACAGATACGCAGTATTTT.